A single sample gave rise to the 16 T cell receptor beta chains below, sequenced in a study of shared clonotypes between healthy human individuals (dated by TCRdb to 2018 to 2021). Libraries were built with the immunoSEQ multiplex PCR assay. TCRdb provides this immuneACCESS table in a form limited to in-frame rearrangements. Some clones are lacking; in checked studies, under half of them reflect an unresolved V gene, and why the rest are absent is not known. This sample gives 1.5 million to 2.5 million clones in total; roughly 94% of them show up just once. The top ten hold approximately 1% of the sample. CD8 naive samples were CD45RO-negative cells positively selected for CCR7, giving a CD45RA+CCR7+ population that excluded TemRA cells. Material for sequencing was naive CD8+ T cells sorted from blood. According to the study, the label for this sample's cell subset or site signals: CD45RA+CCR7+. All receptors derive from a man in his late teens or twenties in good health.

The CDR3 loop reads CASSLQGARNYGYTF. The DNA for the CDR3 is TGTGCCAGCAGCCTACAGGGGGCTCGCAACTATGGCTACACCTTC. V and J are TRBV5-4 and TRBJ1-2, with TRBD1 identical over 9 bases. CDR3 length: 15 residues. Germline CDR1 is SGHNT and CDR2 is YYREEE (reference sequence). After removal of 4 bases from V and 2 bases from J, the junction contained 6 bases not matched to a gene.

The chain uses TRBV7-2 and TRBJ2-2; D remains ambiguous. V lost 2 bases, J lost 5 bases, and 12 bases lay in between. From germline, CDR1 is SGHTA and CDR2 FQGNSA. The CDR3 totals 15 residues. The CDR3 DNA reads TGTGCCAGCAGCTTACTGACGGTCCGAACCGGGGAGCTGTTTTTT. It encodes CASSLLTVRTGELFF. The full variable domain, its missing parts supplied by reference TRBV7-2 and TRBJ2-2, is GAGVSQSPSNKVTEKGKDVELRCDPISGHTALYWYRQSLGQGLEFLIYFQGNSAPDKSGLPSDRFSAERTGGSVSTLTIQRTQQEDSAVYLCASSLLTVRTGELFFGEGSRLTVL.

The chain joins TRBV15 to TRBJ2-5; 7 bases align to TRBD2. There are 14 residues in the CDR3. Germline CDR1 and CDR2: LNHNV and YYDKDF (reference sequence). The V gene end was trimmed by 8 bases and the J gene end by 3 bases; junction bases not matched to a gene: 9. CDR3 sequence reads: CATRGVLAEETQYF. For the CDR3, the DNA is TGTGCCACCCGGGGGGTACTAGCAGAAGAGACCCAGTACTTC.

V usage is TRBV6-6 and J usage is TRBJ1-5; tentative D call: TRBD1 (5 bases). Looked up from germline, CDR1 is MNHNY and CDR2 is SVGAGI (reference sequence). V lost 0 bases to trimming and J lost 7 bases, with 16 bases between them. The CDR3 runs to 16 residues. This CDR3 reads CASSYSIQGEGQPQHF. The CDR3 nucleotides are TGTGCCAGCAGTTACTCGATCCAGGGCGAGGGGCAGCCCCAGCATTTT.

This clone turned up a few times. This chain connects TRBV4-1 to TRBJ2-5; D gene ambiguous. Trimming stripped 4 bases from V and 5 bases from J, with 14 bases between. This CDR3 has 14 amino acids. Germline V gene lookup returns CDR1 MGHRA and CDR2 YSYEKL. CDR3 loop: CASSLGSPGETQYF. The DNA for the CDR3 is TGCGCCAGCAGCCTAGGGTCCCCCGGCGAGACCCAGTACTTC.

The V and J genes are TRBV5-5 and TRBJ2-7, with 8 bases matching TRBD1. There are 14 residues in the CDR3. V trimming: 5 bases; J trimming: 7 bases; junction bases outside the gene matches: 11. The germline gives CDR1 SGHKS, CDR2 YYEKEE (reference sequence). The CDR3 DNA sequence: TGTGCCAGCAGACCCGGGACAGGTGATTTTGAGCAGTACTTC. Translation gives CASRPGTGDFEQYF.

A note on this clone: Within the sample, other DNA sequences also encode this same CDR3. The chain couples TRBV28 to TRBJ2-7; D is possibly TRBD2 (5 bases). The CDR3 has 13 residues. Germline loops: CDR1 MDHEN, CDR2 SYDVKM. The V gene lost 2 bases and the J gene lost 3 bases, with 8 bases spanning the gap. CDR3 in amino acids: CASSLRGSYEQYF. As DNA, the CDR3 is TGTGCCAGCAGTTTACGAGGGAGCTACGAGCAGTACTTC.

This rearrangement joins TRBV11-2 to TRBJ2-5; D is possibly TRBD1 or TRBD2 (5 bases each). CDR3 size: 15 residues. In germline, CDR1 is SGHAT, CDR2 FQNNGV. V lost 3 bases to trimming and J lost 7 bases, with 18 bases between them. This CDR3 is CASSFGADGIWTQYF. As DNA, the CDR3 is TGTGCCAGCAGCTTTGGGGCCGACGGGATCTGGACCCAGTACTTC.

The rearrangement uses TRBV7-2 and TRBJ2-3; D not resolved. The V and J ends lost 4 bases and 2 bases respectively, with 10 bases between them. Germline V gene data show CDR1 as SGHTA and CDR2 as FQGNSA. The CDR3 totals 14 residues. Here the CDR3 DNA reads TGTGCCAGCAGCTCTACAGAGACCACAGATACGCAGTATTTT. Protein sequence: CASSSTETTDTQYF. The entire variable domain, with the rest obtained from reference TRBV7-2 and TRBJ2-3, is as follows: GAGVSQSPSNKVTEKGKDVELRCDPISGHTALYWYRQSLGQGLEFLIYFQGNSAPDKSGLPSDRFSAERTGGSVSTLTIQRTQQEDSAVYLCASSSTETTDTQYFGPGTRLTVL.

The J gene is TRBJ1-2, the V gene TRBV10-1; D is undetermined. There are 13 residues in the CDR3. The germline gives CDR1 WNHNN, CDR2 SYGVQD (reference sequence). Trimming cost V 3 bases and J 8 bases, with 13 bases left between them. CDR3 nucleotides: TGCGCCAGCAGTGAATCTCAAAAGGGAGGCTACACCTTC. This gives the protein CASSESQKGGYTF.

V gene TRBV6-5 combines with J gene TRBJ2-1; D is possibly TRBD1 or TRBD2 (5 bases each). Germline V lookup: CDR1 MNHEY, CDR2 SVGAGI. V shed 0 bases and J shed 10 bases, with 16 bases lying between them. The length of the CDR3 is 15 residues. The CDR3 DNA reads as TGTGCCAGCAGTTACTCAAGTTCTCTCGGGGACGAGCAGTTCTTC. As protein: CASSYSSSLGDEQFF.

This sequence joins TRBV27 and TRBJ2-1; D possibly matches TRBD1 or TRBD2 (5 bases each). Between the trimmed V and J ends, which lost 7 bases and 3 bases, there was a span of 13 bases. Germline CDR1 is MNHEY and CDR2 is SMNVEV (reference sequence). The CDR3 spans 14 residues. The CDR3 region is CASTHSGGYNEQFF. Here the CDR3 DNA reads TGTGCCAGCACTCATAGTGGGGGCTACAATGAGCAGTTCTTC.

The V call is TRBV6-5, the J call TRBJ2-5; TRBD2 might be the D (6 bases). V was trimmed by 2 bases and J by 2 bases, leaving 12 bases between them. The CDR3 spans 15 residues. CDR1 is MNHEY and CDR2 is SVGAGI in the germline V gene. The CDR3 DNA is TGTGCCAGCAGTTACGTGGGGGGTAATCAAGAGACCCAGTACTTC. Amino acid sequence: CASSYVGGNQETQYF.

The rearrangement joins TRBV28 to TRBJ2-5; D is unclear. Trimming left V 8 bases short and J 1 base short, with 17 bases between. The CDR3 totals 15 residues. Germline CDR1 and CDR2: MDHEN and SYDVKM. CDR3 nucleotides: TGTGCCAGCCGCTTGGGCCTTTATCTCCAAGAGACCCAGTACTTC. Protein sequence: CASRLGLYLQETQYF.

The rearrangement uses TRBV2 and TRBJ2-5; the D gene is possibly TRBD1 (5 bases). With 5 bases removed from V and 5 bases from J, the gap between germline ends came to 6 bases. The length of the CDR3 is 11 residues. Germline V CDR1 and CDR2: SNHLY, FYNNEI. CDR3 sequence: CASSHRETQYF. In DNA, the CDR3 is TGTGCCAGCAGTCACAGGGAGACCCAGTACTTC.

Regarding this clone: This CDR3 is also generated by other DNA sequences in the sample. The rearrangement uses TRBV7-9 and TRBJ2-1; D remains ambiguous. This CDR3 comprises 11 residues. V gave up 3 bases and J gave up 8 bases, with 5 bases separating them. Germline assignment: CDR1 SEHNR and CDR2 FQNEAQ (reference sequence). The CDR3 coding sequence is TGTGCCAGCAGCTTTGCGGATGAGCAGTTCTTC. Amino acid sequence: CASSFADEQFF.